This T cell receptor (beta chain) was observed in a study of Ad26.COV2.S vaccination and SARS-CoV-2 variants. Looking at the study overall: Into the muscle, Ad26.COV2.S was dosed once or twice, 56 days apart.

As for treatment: around 19 received Ad26.COV2.S at low or high dose, single or two shots; five or six received placebo; per-sample allocation not given. Samples were taken on day 63 after the first vaccine or placebo injection. Within Boston, the person who donated was an adult of 18-55 years. The table came from immunoSEQ multiplex PCR; TCRdb's copy has only in-frame clones and leaves some out. The sample lists approximately 280,000 clones; approximately 89% were seen once. A word on this clone: Its antigen remains unidentified.

Findings of the study overall: Vaccine recipients posted higher spike-specific TCR breadth than their placebo counterparts. After vaccination, substantial breadth of spike-specific CD8+ and CD4+ responses was reported.

This sequence was found in a person aged 18-60 years who received the Ad26.COV2.S COVID-19 vaccine or a placebo. The material was peripheral blood, obtained in a trial of Ad26.COV2.S vaccine versus placebo.

CDR3 residues: CASSQVGTSVDEQFF. CDR3 bases: TGCGCCAGCAGCCAAGTCGGGACTAGCGTCGATGAGCAGTTCTTC. V gene TRBV4-3 combines with J gene TRBJ2-1; 10 nucleotides align to TRBD2. The CDR3 consists of 15 residues. Trimming took 1 base from V and 8 from J; bases not matched to a gene: 5. The V gene's germline CDR1 is LGHNA and CDR2 YSLEER.